This T cell receptor (beta chain) stems from a study of blood T cells in healthy people across ages (dated by TCRdb to about 2015). Study-level background: Template switching captured roughly one uniquely barcoded TCR beta cDNA molecule per two T cells in model experiments. For two donors (one aged 18 to 30 and one aged 80 or older), the study analyzed two additional independent replicas of 1 million unique cDNA reads from the same blood draw. The study measured age-related changes in TCR beta repertoire diversity using deep sequencing normalized with unique cDNA molecular identifiers. The donors were split into four age groups: young (average about 16 years), middle-aged (39), aged (62) and long-lived (roughly 77).

Results the study describes overall, beyond this receptor: As age increased, observed TCR beta diversity per million T cells dropped in a roughly linear way, and a significant reduction was already evident by age around 41. Because the CMV infection status of the donors was unknown, age-related changes in expanded clonotypes may potentially have been confounded. Since profiling was done on bulk unsorted PBMCs, naive and antigen-experienced compartments could not be conclusively compared. Compared with the aged group, the long-lived group had more naive CD4+ T cells, fewer expanded clones and increased TCR diversity, a pattern suggesting age selection. Total diversity estimates from one million sequenced T cells were considered lower bounds and underestimates. The percentage of naive T cells measured by flow cytometry correlated strongly with observed TCR beta diversity.

Systemically healthy Caucasian individuals from Russia, 39 in total and aged about 6 to 90 years, were included as donors. Each donor gave approximately 9.3 milliliters of peripheral blood, collected into EDTA-treated Vacutainer tubes. Ficoll-Paque density-gradient centrifugation was used to isolate PBMCs, with at least 6.5 million obtained per sample. Trizol reagent was used to extract total RNA from PBMCs, with at least 6 micrograms per sample. For every donor, flow cytometry on a PBMC aliquot measured the percentage of naive CD45RAhigh/CD27high T cells. As for this clonotype: The specificity of this receptor is unknown. One base away there is no much larger clone; base qualities are not given.

The method was 5' RACE. Sequencing was performed on an Illumina HiSeq 2500. A second roughly 7 to 11 cycle PCR used a sample-barcoded 5' primer and a J-beta primer mix. A template-switch 5' adaptor carrying 12 random nucleotides introduced a unique molecular identifier onto each TCR beta cDNA molecule. Each sample yielded at least 2.5 million CDR3-containing paired-end reads. First-strand cDNA synthesis was performed from all RNA using the Mint cDNA synthesis kit, with priming by a TRBC-specific oligonucleotide. After uracil-DNA glycosylase treatment, a first 18-cycle PCR used universal primers M1SS and BC2_uni_R on all cDNA. On the study's bioinformatics: For normalization, 1 million high-quality reads were randomly selected from each sample, with every read carrying a distinct molecular identifier. Reads sharing molecular identifiers were discarded rather than binned into consensus sequences. CDR3 identification, clonotype clustering and error correction used MiTCR with a Q25 quality threshold and the strictest error-elimination algorithm. A nonparametric unseen species model with Euler transformation was used to estimate a lower bound on total TCR beta diversity. The public reads were reanalyzed by TCRdb: fastp trimming at Q25, MiXCR alignment, in-frame beta chains only. Each CDR3 protein gets just one entry, which takes the most common genes and DNA from the rows behind it. The V and J calls and clone size come from TCRdb's table, not from the authors' own analysis. The table for this sample lists around 820,000 distinct CDR3 sequences; around 25% of them were counted only once. The top ten clones comprise around 3.6% of the sample.

This sample also belongs to another study, concerning T cells of mothers and their children. As described in the second report: Nine systemically healthy Caucasian individuals, comprising three mothers and their six children, were included as donors. cDNA synthesis consumed the entire amount of extracted RNA, loaded at around 1.5 ug RNA in each 15 ul reaction. In the second PCR, the M1S primer introduced both the sample barcodes and 2-4 random nucleotides. More than 9 million TCR beta CDR3 reads were obtained from each mother, and roughly 3.1 million reads were obtained from each child. Thymic selection similarly shapes TCR recombination output in related and unrelated pairs, with minor effect from inherited differences. Related mother-child pairs always showed normalized repertoire overlap that was slightly higher than in unrelated mother-child pairs, though the difference was never significant. No persistent microchimeric T cell clones were found, with a detection sensitivity of approximately 100 clones per million clonotypes. The study used deep NGS to compare TCR beta repertoires of mothers and children, seeking features distinguishing related mother-child pairs from unrelated individuals. Mothers averaged about 40 +/- 4 years of age and children averaged roughly 12 +/- 4 years. After adapter ligation was performed with NEBNext reagents, the libraries were sequenced on an Illumina HiSeq 2000 with 100+100 nt paired-end reads. To prevent cross-contamination, the mother and child libraries were prepared one month apart and sequenced in separate runs. For each donor, between about 450,000 and 2,300,000 distinct TCR beta clonotypes were identified. Naive TCR beta clonotypes were estimated from low-frequency clonotypes matched to each donor's FACS-determined naive share, without sorting.

The sequenced sample consisted of blood. This sequence was found in a boy between 10 and 17 years old in good health.

Here is the DNA: TGCGCCAGCTCCGGTAAAGCGGGAGGCTACAATGAGCAGTTCTTC. This translates into CASSGKAGGYNEQFF. The chain links TRBV5-1 with TRBJ2-1; TRBD2 lines up with 9 middle nucleotides. CDR1 and CDR2 were assigned from the germline V gene as SGHRS and YFSETQ. The CDR3 goes from the cysteine to the phenylalanine over 15 residues. This entry keeps only the CDR3 DNA: 45 bases, framed from base 1. V and J are trimmed by 7 bases and 3 bases, and the gene matches miss 8 bases of the junction.